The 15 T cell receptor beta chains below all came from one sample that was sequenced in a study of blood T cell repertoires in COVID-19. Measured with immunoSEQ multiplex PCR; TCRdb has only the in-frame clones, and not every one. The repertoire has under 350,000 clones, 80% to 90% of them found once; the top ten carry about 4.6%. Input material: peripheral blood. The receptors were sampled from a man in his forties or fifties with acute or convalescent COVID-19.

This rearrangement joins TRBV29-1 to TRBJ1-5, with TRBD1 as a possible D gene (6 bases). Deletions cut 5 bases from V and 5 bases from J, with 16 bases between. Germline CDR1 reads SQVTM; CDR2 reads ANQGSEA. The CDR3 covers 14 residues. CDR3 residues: CSVRDTEADQPQHF. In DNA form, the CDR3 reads TGCAGCGTTAGGGACACCGAGGCGGATCAGCCCCAGCATTTT. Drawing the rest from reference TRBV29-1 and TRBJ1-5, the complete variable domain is SAVISQKPSRDICQRGTSLTIQCQVDSQVTMMFWYRQQPGQSLTLIATANQGSEATYESGFVIDKFPISRPNLTFSTLTVSNMSPEDSSIYLCSVRDTEADQPQHFGDGTRLSIL.

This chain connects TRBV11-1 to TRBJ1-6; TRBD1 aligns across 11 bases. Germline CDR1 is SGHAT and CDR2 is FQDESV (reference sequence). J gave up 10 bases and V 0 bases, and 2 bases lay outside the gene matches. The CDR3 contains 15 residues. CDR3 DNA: TGTGCCAGCAGCTTAGCGGACAGGGGGCACTCACCCCTCCACTTT. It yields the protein CASSLADRGHSPLHF. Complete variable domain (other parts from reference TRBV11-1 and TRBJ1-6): EAEVAQSPRYKITEKSQAVAFWCDPISGHATLYWYRQILGQGPELLVQFQDESVVDDSQLPKDRFSAERLKGVDSTLKIQPAELGDSAMYLCASSLADRGHSPLHFGNGTRLTVT.

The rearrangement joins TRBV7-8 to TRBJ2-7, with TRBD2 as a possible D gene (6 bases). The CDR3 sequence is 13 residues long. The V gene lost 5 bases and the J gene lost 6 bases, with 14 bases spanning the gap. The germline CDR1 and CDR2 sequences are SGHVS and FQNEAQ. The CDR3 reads CASSPRELGEQYF. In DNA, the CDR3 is TGTGCCAGCAGCCCCCGGGAGTTGGGCGAGCAGTACTTC. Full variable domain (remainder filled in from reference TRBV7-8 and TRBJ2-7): GAGVSQSPRYKVAKRGQDVALRCDPISGHVSLFWYQQALGQGPEFLTYFQNEAQLDKSGLPSDRFFAERPEGSVSTLKIQRTQQEDSAVYLCASSPRELGEQYFGPGTRLTVT.

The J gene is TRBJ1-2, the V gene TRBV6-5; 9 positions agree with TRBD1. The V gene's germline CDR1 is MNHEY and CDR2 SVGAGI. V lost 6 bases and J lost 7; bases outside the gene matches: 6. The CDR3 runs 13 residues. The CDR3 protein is CASRRTGDGGYTF. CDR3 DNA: TGTGCCAGCAGACGGACAGGGGATGGTGGCTACACCTTC.

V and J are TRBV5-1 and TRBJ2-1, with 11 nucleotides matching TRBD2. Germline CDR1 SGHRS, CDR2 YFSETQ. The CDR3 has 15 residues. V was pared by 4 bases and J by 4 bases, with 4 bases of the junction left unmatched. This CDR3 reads CASSLSGGAYNEQFF. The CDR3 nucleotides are TGCGCCAGCAGCCTTAGCGGGGGGGCTTACAATGAGCAGTTCTTC.

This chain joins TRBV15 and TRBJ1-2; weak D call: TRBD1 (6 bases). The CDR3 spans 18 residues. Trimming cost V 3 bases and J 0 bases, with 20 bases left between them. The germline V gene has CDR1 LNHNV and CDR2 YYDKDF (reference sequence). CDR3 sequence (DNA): TGTGCCACCAGCAGTGCTCATAGTCCCGAGGGGGCTAACTATGGCTACACCTTC. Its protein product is CATSSAHSPEGANYGYTF.

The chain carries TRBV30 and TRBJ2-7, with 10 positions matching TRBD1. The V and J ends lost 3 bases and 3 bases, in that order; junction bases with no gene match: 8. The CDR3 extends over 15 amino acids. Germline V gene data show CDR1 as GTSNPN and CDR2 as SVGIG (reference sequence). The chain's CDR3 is CAWSPGGTGVYEQYF. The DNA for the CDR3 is TGTGCCTGGAGCCCTGGAGGGACAGGGGTCTACGAGCAGTACTTC.

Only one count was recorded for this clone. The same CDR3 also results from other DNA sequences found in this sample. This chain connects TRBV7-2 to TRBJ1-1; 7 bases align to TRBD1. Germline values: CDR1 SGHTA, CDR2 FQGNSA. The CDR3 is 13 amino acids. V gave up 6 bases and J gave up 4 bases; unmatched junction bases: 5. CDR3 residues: CASSTQGGTEAFF. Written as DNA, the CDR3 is TGTGCCAGCAGTACTCAGGGGGGCACTGAAGCTTTCTTT.

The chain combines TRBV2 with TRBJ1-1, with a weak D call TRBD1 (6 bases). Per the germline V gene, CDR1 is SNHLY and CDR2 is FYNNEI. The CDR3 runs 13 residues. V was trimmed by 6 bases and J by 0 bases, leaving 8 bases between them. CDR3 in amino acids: CASRQGMNTEAFF. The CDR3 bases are TGTGCCAGCAGACAGGGCATGAACACTGAAGCTTTCTTT.

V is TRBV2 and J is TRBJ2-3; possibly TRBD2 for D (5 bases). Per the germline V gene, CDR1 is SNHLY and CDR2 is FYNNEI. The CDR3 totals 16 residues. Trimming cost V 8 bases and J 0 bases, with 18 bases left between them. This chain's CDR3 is CASSTLRTGSTDTQYF. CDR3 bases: TGTGCCAGCTCGACGTTGCGGACTGGGAGCACAGATACGCAGTATTTT.

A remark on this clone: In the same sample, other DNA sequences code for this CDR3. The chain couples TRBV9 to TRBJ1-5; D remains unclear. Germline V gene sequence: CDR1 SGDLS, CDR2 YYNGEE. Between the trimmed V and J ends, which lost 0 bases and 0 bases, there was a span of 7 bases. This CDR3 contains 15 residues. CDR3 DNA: TGTGCCAGCAGCGTAGGAGGATATAGCAATCAGCCCCAGCATTTT. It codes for CASSVGGYSNQPQHF.

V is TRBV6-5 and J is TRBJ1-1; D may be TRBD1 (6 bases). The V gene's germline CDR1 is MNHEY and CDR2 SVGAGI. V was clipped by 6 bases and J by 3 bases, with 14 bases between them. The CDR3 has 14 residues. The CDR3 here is CASRTYRQDTEAFF. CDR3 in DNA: TGTGCCAGCAGGACCTATCGACAGGACACTGAAGCTTTCTTT.

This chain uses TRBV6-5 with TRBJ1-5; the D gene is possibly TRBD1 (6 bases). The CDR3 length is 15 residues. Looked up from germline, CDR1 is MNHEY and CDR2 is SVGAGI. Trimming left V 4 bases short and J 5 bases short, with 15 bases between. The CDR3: CASSFSGQPDQPQHF. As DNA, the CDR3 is TGTGCCAGCAGTTTCTCTGGACAGCCCGATCAGCCCCAGCATTTT.

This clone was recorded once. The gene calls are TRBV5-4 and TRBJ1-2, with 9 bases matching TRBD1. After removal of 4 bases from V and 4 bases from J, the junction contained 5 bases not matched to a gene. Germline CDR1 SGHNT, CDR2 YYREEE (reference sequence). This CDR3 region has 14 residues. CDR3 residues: CASSVDRGPYGYTF. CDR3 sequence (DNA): TGTGCCAGCAGCGTGGACAGGGGCCCCTATGGCTACACCTTC.

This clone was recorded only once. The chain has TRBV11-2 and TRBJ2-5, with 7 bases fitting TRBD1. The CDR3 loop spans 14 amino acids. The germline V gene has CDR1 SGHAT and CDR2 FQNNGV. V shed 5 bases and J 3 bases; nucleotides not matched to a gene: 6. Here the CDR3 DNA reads TGTGCCAGCAGCCCCCGGGACAGTAAAGAGACCCAGTACTTC. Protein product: CASSPRDSKETQYF.